The 9 T cell receptor beta chains below all came from one sample that was sequenced in a study of blood T cell repertoires in COVID-19. Data came from immunoSEQ multiplex PCR; TCRdb stores just in-frame clones and leaves some out. The sample lists 95,000 to 150,000 clones, 80% to 95% occurring once. Sequencing was carried out using peripheral blood. The receptors derive from a man aged 50-59 years with COVID-19, enrolled during active disease.

The chain is built from TRBV9 and TRBJ2-5; 7 nucleotides match TRBD1. CDR1 is SGDLS, CDR2 YYNGEE, per germline. V gave up 0 bases and J gave up 5 bases; unmatched junction bases: 4. CDR3 length: 14 amino acids. CDR3 protein: CASSVDPTGETQYF. The CDR3 nucleotides are TGTGCCAGCAGCGTAGACCCGACAGGGGAGACCCAGTACTTC.

The J gene is TRBJ2-3, the V gene TRBV15; TRBD1 might be the D (5 bases). V was pared by 2 bases and J by 6 bases, with 12 bases between. The CDR3 totals 14 residues. Germline CDR1 and CDR2: LNHNV and YYDKDF (reference sequence). The CDR3: CATSRTGPVDTQYF. The CDR3 bases are TGTGCCACCAGCAGAACAGGCCCGGTGGATACGCAGTATTTT.

The chain uses TRBV2 and TRBJ2-5, with 13 bases fitting TRBD2. The J segment lost 5 bases and the V segment lost 5 bases, leaving 8 bases of the junction unmatched. Germline V gene lookup returns CDR1 SNHLY and CDR2 FYNNEI. This CDR3 comprises 16 residues. CDR3 region: CASSRGLAGVGETQYF. The DNA of the CDR3 is TGTGCCAGCAGTCGCGGACTAGCGGGAGTGGGGGAGACCCAGTACTTC.

The J gene is TRBJ1-1, the V gene TRBV5-1; D gene uncertain. V was clipped by 0 bases and J by 0 bases, with 6 bases between them. Looked up from germline, CDR1 is SGHRS and CDR2 is YFSETQ. This CDR3 is 14 amino acids long. CDR3: CASSLDGMNTEAFF. For the CDR3, the DNA is TGCGCCAGCAGCTTGGACGGTATGAACACTGAAGCTTTCTTT. The variable domain in full, completed from reference TRBV5-1 and TRBJ1-1, reads KAGVTQTPRYLIKTRGQQVTLSCSPISGHRSVSWYQQTPGQGLQFLFEYFSETQRNKGNFPGRFSGRQFSNSRSEMNVSTLELGDSALYLCASSLDGMNTEAFFGQGTRLTVV.

The chain couples TRBV14 to TRBJ2-1, with 9 nucleotides matching TRBD1. Trimming removed 5 bases from V and 6 bases from J; junction bases left unmatched: 8. Germline V CDR1 and CDR2: SGHDN, FVKESK. CDR3 length equals 15 residues. CDR3 loop: CASSSFGTGSNEQFF. The CDR3 DNA is TGTGCCAGCAGCTCTTTTGGGACAGGGAGCAATGAGCAGTTCTTC.

The gene calls are TRBV11-2 and TRBJ1-1, with D perhaps TRBD1 (5 bases). V dropped 5 bases and J dropped 2 bases, with 9 bases sitting between them. CDR3 length: 13 amino acids. Germline V CDR1 and CDR2: SGHAT, FQNNGV. CDR3 amino acids: CASSTDRNTEAFF. The CDR3 DNA reads as TGTGCCAGCAGCACTGACAGAAACACTGAAGCTTTCTTT.

J is TRBJ2-2 and V is TRBV19, with D unresolved. Germline V gene sequence: CDR1 LNHDA, CDR2 SQIVND (reference sequence). There are 15 residues in the CDR3. Trimming removed 0 bases at V and 1 base at J, with 6 bases between. CDR3 DNA: TGTGCCAGTAGTATAGACGGTGGGAACACCGGGGAGCTGTTTTTT. Protein sequence: CASSIDGGNTGELFF.

The rearrangement joins TRBV9 to TRBJ2-1; D possibly corresponds to TRBD1 (5 bases). In germline, CDR1 is SGDLS, CDR2 YYNGEE. The CDR3 has 16 residues. Between the trimmed V and J ends, which lost 0 bases and 5 bases, there was a span of 15 bases. CDR3 region: CASSVGGSGRNNEQFF. The CDR3 coding sequence is TGTGCCAGCAGCGTAGGAGGATCAGGGCGGAACAATGAGCAGTTCTTC.

This chain connects TRBV6-5 to TRBJ2-1; 7 bases are a match to TRBD2. CDR3 length: 12 residues. The V and J ends lost 6 bases and 7 bases, in that order; junction bases with no gene match: 3. Germline CDR1 reads MNHEY; CDR2 reads SVGAGI. CDR3: CASSRTRNEQFF. CDR3 nucleotides: TGTGCCAGCAGCAGGACTAGGAATGAGCAGTTCTTC.